What follows is one T cell receptor beta chain and its context. Produced via immunoSEQ multiplex PCR; TCRdb's table is partial and in-frame only. The table records 300,000 to 400,000 clones, roughly 90% of them present only once. This entry comes from a study of blood T cell repertoires in COVID-19. With V trimmed by 4 bases and J by 7 bases, 11 bases remained unmatched. This CDR3 region has 16 residues. The germline V gene has CDR1 SGHRS and CDR2 YFSETQ. The sequenced material came from PBMCs or T cells enriched from blood (not recorded which). This clonotype was obtained from a woman aged 25 to 39 with acute COVID-19. The chain employs TRBV5-1 and TRBJ2-1; 10 nucleotides line up with TRBD1. This CDR3 is CASSLEGTGEGNEQFF. CDR3 DNA sequence: TGCGCCAGCAGCCTGGAGGGGACAGGGGAAGGGAATGAGCAGTTCTTC.